This entry concerns a single T cell receptor (beta chain). Original data processing: Quantification of nucleated cells was approximated via reference gene primer amplification. Using immunoSEQ multiplex PCR, the repertoire was profiled, and TCRdb retains in-frame clones only, with some absent. V and J calls and clone size are copied from that table; D and trimming were computed from the DNA. The sample comprises some 50,000 clones, about nine tenths of which are singletons, and roughly 8.4% rests with the top ten. This sample is drawn from a study of blood T cell repertoires in COVID-19. In the study overall: Samples came from the United States, Italy and Spain, spanning acute and convalescent COVID-19. Sources were T cells, B-cell-depleted T cells, or PBMCs; the material itself was cDNA or gDNA.

From germline, CDR1 is MNHEY and CDR2 SVGAGI. The CDR3 is made up of 15 amino acids. Trimming stripped 0 bases from V and 2 bases from J, with 10 bases between. The J gene is TRBJ1-2, the V gene TRBV6-5; perhaps TRBD1 as D (5 bases). The sample was peripheral blood. The source of this sequence is a woman between 65 and 79 years old with active COVID-19. The CDR3 reads CASSYSEGSNYGYTF. CDR3 DNA sequence: TGTGCCAGCAGTTACTCGGAGGGGTCCAACTATGGCTACACCTTC.